This section outlines one T cell receptor beta chain sequence together with its context. Antigen specificity is unknown. This entry is derived from a study of T cell responses to AZD1222 COVID-19 vaccine. Study conclusions and caveats: Spike-specific TCR depth and breadth grew after two AZD1222 doses.

Clones were read by immunoSEQ multiplex PCR, and TCRdb kept only the in-frame ones, dropping some. The sample shows 70,000 to 95,000 clones, around 87% of them seen only once. The CDR3 sequence is 13 residues long. V was clipped by 1 base and J by 3 bases, with 10 bases between them. CDR1 and CDR2 from the germline V gene are GTSNPN and SVGIG (reference sequence). The sequencing used peripheral blood, collected 28 days after the second AZD1222 dose. This TCR came from an adult who received the AZD1222 COVID-19 vaccine. V usage is TRBV30 and J usage is TRBJ2-7, with D possibly matching TRBD1 (7 bases). The CDR3 bases are TGTGCCTGGAGTGGACAGGGAGGCTACGAGCAGTACTTC. This gives the protein CAWSGQGGYEQYF.